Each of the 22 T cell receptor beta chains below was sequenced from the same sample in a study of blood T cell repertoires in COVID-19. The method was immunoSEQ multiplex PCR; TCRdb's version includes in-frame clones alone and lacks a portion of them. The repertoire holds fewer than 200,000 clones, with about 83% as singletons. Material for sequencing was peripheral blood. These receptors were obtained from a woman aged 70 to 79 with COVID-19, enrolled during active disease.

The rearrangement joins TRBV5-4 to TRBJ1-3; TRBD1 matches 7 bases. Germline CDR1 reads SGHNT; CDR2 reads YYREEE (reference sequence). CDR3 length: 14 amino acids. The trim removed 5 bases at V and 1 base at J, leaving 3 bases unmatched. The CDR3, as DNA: TGTGCCAGCAGAAACAGGGGTTCTGGAAACACCATATATTTT. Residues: CASRNRGSGNTIYF. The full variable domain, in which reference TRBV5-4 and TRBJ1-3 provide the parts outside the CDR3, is ETGVTQSPTHLIKTRGQQVTLRCSSQSGHNTVSWYQQALGQGPQFIFQYYREEENGRGNFPPRFSGLQFPNYSSELNVNALELDDSALYLCASRNRGSGNTIYFGEGSWLTVV.

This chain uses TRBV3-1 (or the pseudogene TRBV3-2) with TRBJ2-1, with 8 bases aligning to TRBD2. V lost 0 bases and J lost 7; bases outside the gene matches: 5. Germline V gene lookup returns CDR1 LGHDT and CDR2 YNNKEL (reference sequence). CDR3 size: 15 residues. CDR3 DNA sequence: TGTGCCAGCAGCCAAGAGCACCGCGGGGGGAATGAGCAGTTCTTC. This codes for CASSQEHRGGNEQFF.

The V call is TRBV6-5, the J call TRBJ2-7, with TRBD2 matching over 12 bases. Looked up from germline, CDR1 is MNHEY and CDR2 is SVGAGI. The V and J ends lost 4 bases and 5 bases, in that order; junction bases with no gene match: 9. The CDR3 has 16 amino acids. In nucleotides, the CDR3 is TGTGCCAGCAGTTCCTACGGGGCTAGCGGGAGGGACGAGCAGTACTTC. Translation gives CASSSYGASGRDEQYF.

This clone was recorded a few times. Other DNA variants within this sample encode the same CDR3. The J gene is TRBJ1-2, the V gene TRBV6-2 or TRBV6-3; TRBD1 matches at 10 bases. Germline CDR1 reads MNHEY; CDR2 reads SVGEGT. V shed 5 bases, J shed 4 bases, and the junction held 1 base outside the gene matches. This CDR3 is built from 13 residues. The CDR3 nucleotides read TGTGCCAGCAGTAGGACAGGGGGCTATGGCTACACCTTC. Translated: CASSRTGGYGYTF.

The CDR3 here is CASSQEVRQTGNTIYF. The CDR3 nucleotides are TGTGCCAGCAGCCAAGAAGTGAGACAGACTGGAAACACCATATATTTT. The chain recombines TRBV3-1 (or the pseudogene TRBV3-2) with TRBJ1-3; TRBD1 might be the D (5 bases). CDR3 length: 16 amino acids. Trimming took off 0 bases at V and 2 bases at J, with 11 bases between the two ends. The germline V gene has CDR1 LGHDT and CDR2 YNNKEL (reference sequence).

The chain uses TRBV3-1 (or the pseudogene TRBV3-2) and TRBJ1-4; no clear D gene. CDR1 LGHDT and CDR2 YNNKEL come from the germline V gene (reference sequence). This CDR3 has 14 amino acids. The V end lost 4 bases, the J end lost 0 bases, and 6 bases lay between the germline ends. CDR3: CASSPGSTNEKLFF. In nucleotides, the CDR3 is TGTGCCAGCAGCCCAGGTTCAACTAATGAAAAACTGTTTTTT.

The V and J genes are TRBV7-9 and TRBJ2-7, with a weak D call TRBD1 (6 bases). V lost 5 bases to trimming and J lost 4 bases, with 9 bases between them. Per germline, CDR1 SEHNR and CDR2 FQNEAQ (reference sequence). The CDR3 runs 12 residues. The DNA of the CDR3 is TGTGCCAGCAGCCCCACAGGGTACGAGCAGTACTTC. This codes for CASSPTGYEQYF.

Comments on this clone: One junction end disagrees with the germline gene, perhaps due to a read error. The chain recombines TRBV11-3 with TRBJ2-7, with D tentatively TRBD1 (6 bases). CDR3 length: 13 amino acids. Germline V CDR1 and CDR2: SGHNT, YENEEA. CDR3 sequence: CASSLFYPGTPRF. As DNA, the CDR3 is TGTGCCAGCAGCTTGTTCTATCCCGGGACACCCCGCTTC.

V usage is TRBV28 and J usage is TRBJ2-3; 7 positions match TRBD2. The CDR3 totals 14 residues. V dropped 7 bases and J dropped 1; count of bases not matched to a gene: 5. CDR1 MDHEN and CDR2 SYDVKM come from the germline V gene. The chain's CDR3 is CASMKRGRTDTQYF. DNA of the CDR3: TGTGCCAGCATGAAGCGGGGTCGCACAGATACGCAGTATTTT.

The CDR3 is CAWSGTANYGYTF. In DNA form, the CDR3 reads TGTGCCTGGAGTGGGACAGCTAACTATGGCTACACCTTC. J is TRBJ1-2 and V is TRBV30, with a weak D call TRBD1 (6 bases). Trimming removed 1 base from V and 0 bases from J, with 6 bases in between. Germline V gene data show CDR1 as GTSNPN and CDR2 as SVGIG (reference sequence). The CDR3 spans 13 residues.

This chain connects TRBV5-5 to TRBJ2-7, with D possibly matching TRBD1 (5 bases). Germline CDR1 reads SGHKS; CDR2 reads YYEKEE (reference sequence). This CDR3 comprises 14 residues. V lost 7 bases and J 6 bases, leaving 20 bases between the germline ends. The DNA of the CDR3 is TGTGCCAGCGGCTGGGGCAGGGCCGAGAGCGAGCAGTACTTC. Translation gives CASGWGRAESEQYF.

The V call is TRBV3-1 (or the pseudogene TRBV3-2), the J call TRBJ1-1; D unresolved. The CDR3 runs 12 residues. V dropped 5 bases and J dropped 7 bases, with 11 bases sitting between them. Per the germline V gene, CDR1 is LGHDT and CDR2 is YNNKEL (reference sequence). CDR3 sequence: CASSGRRNEAFF. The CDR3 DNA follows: TGTGCCAGCAGCGGGAGACGTAATGAAGCTTTCTTT.

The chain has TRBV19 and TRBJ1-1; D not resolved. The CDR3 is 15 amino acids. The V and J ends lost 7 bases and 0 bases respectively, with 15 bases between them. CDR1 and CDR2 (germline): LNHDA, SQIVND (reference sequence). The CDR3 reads CASTPNGQMNTEAFF. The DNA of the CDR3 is TGTGCCAGTACCCCGAATGGGCAGATGAACACTGAAGCTTTCTTT. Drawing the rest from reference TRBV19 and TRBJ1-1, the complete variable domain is DGGITQSPKYLFRKEGQNVTLSCEQNLNHDAMYWYRQDPGQGLRLIYYSQIVNDFQKGDIAEGYSVSREKKESFPLTVTSAQKNPTAFYLCASTPNGQMNTEAFFGQGTRLTVV.

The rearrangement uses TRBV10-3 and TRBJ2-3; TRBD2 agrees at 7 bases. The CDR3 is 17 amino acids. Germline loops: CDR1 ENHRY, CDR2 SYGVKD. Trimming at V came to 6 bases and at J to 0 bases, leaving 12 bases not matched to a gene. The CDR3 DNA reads TGTGCCATCAGACGGGAGGAGCGGAAAACTAGCACAGATACGCAGTATTTT. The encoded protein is CAIRREERKTSTDTQYF.

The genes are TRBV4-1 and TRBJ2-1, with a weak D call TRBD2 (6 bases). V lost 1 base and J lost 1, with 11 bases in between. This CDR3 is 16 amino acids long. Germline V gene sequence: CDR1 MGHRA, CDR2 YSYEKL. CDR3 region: CASSQGASVSYNEQFF. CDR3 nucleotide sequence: TGCGCCAGCAGCCAAGGGGCTAGCGTGTCCTACAATGAGCAGTTCTTC.

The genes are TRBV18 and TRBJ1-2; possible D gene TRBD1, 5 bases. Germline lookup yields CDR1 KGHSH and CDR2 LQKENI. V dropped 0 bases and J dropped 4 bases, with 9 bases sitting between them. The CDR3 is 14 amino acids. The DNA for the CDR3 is TGTGCCAGCTCACCACCCGCAGGGATCTATGGCTACACCTTC. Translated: CASSPPAGIYGYTF. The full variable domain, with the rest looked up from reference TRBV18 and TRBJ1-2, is NAGVMQNPRHLVRRRGQEARLRCSPMKGHSHVYWYRQLPEEGLKFMVYLQKENIIDESGMPKERFSAEFPKEGPSILRIQQVVRGDSAAYFCASSPPAGIYGYTFGSGTRLTVV.

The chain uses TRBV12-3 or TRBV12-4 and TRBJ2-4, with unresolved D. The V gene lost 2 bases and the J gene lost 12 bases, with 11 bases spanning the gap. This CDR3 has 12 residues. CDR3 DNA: TGTGCCAGCAGTTTACGCGACACCAGTCAGTACTTC. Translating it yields CASSLRDTSQYF.

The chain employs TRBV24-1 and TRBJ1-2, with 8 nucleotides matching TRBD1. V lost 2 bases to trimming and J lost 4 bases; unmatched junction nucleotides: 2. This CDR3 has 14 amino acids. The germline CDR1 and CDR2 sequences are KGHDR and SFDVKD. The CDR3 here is CATSDSDRGYGYTF. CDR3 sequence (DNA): TGTGCCACCAGTGATTCCGACAGGGGCTATGGCTACACCTTC.

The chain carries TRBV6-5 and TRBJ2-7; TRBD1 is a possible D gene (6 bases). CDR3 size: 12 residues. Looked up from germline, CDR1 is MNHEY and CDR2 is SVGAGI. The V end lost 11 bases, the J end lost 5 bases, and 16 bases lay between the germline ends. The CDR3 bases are TGTGCCGTTAGGGGGAGTAACCACGAGCAGTACTTC. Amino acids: CAVRGSNHEQYF.

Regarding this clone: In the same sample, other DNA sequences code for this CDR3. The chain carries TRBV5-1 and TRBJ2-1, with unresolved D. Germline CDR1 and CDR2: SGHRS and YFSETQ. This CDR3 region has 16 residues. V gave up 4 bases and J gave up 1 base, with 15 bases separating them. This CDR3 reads CASSGGGGSSYNEQFF. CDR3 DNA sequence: TGCGCCAGCAGCGGCGGTGGCGGTTCGTCCTACAATGAGCAGTTCTTC.

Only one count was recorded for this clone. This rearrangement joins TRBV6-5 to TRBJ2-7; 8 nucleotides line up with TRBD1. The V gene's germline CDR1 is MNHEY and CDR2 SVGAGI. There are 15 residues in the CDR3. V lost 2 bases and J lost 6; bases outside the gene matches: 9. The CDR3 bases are TGTGCCAGCAGTTACCAGGACAGGGTGGGCGGCGAGCAGTACTTC. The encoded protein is CASSYQDRVGGEQYF.

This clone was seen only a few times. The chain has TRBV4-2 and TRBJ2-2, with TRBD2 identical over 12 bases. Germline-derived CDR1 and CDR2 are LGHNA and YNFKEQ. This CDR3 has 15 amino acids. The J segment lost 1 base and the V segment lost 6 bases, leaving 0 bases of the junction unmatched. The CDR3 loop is CASRGLAGNTGELFF. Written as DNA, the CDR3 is TGTGCCAGCAGGGGACTAGCGGGGAACACCGGGGAGCTGTTTTTT.